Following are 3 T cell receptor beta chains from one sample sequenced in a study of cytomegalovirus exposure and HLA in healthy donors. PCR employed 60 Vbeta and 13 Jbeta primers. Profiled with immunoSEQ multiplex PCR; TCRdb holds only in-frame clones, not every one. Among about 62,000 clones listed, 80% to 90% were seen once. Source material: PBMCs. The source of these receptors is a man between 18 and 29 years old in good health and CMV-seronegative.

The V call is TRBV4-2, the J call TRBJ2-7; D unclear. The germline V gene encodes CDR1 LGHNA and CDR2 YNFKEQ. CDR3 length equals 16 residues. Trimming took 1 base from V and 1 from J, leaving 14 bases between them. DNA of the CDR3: TGTGCCAGCAGCCAAGGAGGAACGGGTACTTCCTACGAGCAGTACTTC. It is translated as CASSQGGTGTSYEQYF.

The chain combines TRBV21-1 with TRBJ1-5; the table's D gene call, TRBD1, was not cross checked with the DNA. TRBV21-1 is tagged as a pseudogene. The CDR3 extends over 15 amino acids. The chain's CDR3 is CASTIMNRENQPQHF. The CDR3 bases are TGTGCCAGCACGATTATGAACAGAGAAAATCAGCCCCAGCATTTT.

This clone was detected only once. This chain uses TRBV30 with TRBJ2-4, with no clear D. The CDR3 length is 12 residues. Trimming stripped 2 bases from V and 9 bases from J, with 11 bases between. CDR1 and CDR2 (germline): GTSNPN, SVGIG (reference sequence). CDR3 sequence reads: CAWSNQFSIQYF. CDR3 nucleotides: TGTGCCTGGAGTAATCAATTTAGCATTCAGTACTTC.